This passage covers 10 T cell receptor beta chains from one sample sequenced in a study of human T cells and chemical hapten exposure. One entry per CDR3 protein results from TCRdb running MiXCR on the RACE reads. There are 180,000 or so distinct CDR3 sequences in the sample; about 14% occur only once, and about 1.8% lies in the top ten. Time point specified: patch test 1, 2 weeks after DPC sensitization. The sample's treatment: therapeutic diphenylcyclopropenone sensitization with weekly scalp DPC. The material sequenced was whole blood, taken in connection with sensitization to the hapten diphenylcyclopropenone (DPC). Receptors originate from a woman aged 25-40 years with alopecia areata. Some clones in this sample may be carry-over from other donors' samples.

This clonotype was observed at least ten times. V usage is TRBV29-1 and J usage is TRBJ2-7, with 9 bases fitting TRBD1. The V gene's germline CDR1 is SQVTM and CDR2 ANQGSEA. The CDR3 runs to 12 residues. The V and J ends lost 3 bases and 4 bases, in that order; junction bases with no gene match: 1. CDR3 region: CSVEDRGYEQYF. CDR3 bases: TGCAGCGTTGAGGACAGGGGATACGAGCAGTACTTC.

This clonotype has a handful of counts. V is TRBV12-3 or TRBV12-4 and J is TRBJ2-7; D could derive from TRBD1 or TRBD2 (7 bases each). The ends were cut back, 6 bases at V and 7 bases at J, with 25 bases in the middle. The CDR3 consists of 16 residues. In nucleotides, the CDR3 is TGTGCCAGCAGCGGACAGGCCGCCAGCCTCGGGGGGGAGCAGTACTTC. Translated: CASSGQAASLGGEQYF.

In this sample, this clonotype turned up a few times. The chain couples TRBV18 to TRBJ1-6; no firm D call. Germline V gene data show CDR1 as KGHSH and CDR2 as LQKENI. Trimming removed 3 bases from V and 6 bases from J, with 21 bases in between. The CDR3 extends over 18 amino acids. The CDR3 is CASSPNRFGEGGNSPLHF. The CDR3, as DNA: TGTGCCAGCTCACCGAATCGGTTCGGAGAGGGAGGTAATTCACCCCTCCACTTT.

In its sample, this clonotype was seen many times. This chain connects TRBV5-4 to TRBJ2-2; D unclear. In germline, CDR1 is SGHNT, CDR2 YYREEE (reference sequence). Trimming left V 4 bases short and J 8 bases short, with 9 bases between. This CDR3 spans 12 amino acids. The CDR3 region is CASSLIEGELFF. The CDR3 nucleotides read TGTGCCAGCAGCCTAATTGAAGGGGAGCTGTTTTTT.

This clonotype came up a few times. The chain carries TRBV4-1 and TRBJ2-5; D is ambiguous. This CDR3 is built from 13 residues. Germline loops: CDR1 MGHRA, CDR2 YSYEKL. Trimming took 3 bases from V and 4 from J, leaving 9 bases between them. CDR3 amino acids: CASSQGLLETQYF. The CDR3 nucleotides read TGCGCCAGCAGCCAGGGCCTATTAGAGACCCAGTACTTC.

This clonotype was counted at least ten times. The genes are TRBV3-1 and TRBJ1-2, with TRBD1 as a possible D gene (6 bases). V was cut by 2 bases and J by 6 bases, with 10 bases left in between. The CDR3 extends over 13 amino acids. Germline lookup yields CDR1 LGHDT and CDR2 YNNKEL (reference sequence). Here the CDR3 DNA reads TGTGCCAGCAGCCAACAACAGGGTCATGGCTACACCTTC. The encoded protein is CASSQQQGHGYTF.

V usage is TRBV27 and J usage is TRBJ1-6, with D possibly being TRBD1 (5 bases). V was clipped by 1 base and J by 7 bases, with 11 bases between them. The length of the CDR3 is 15 residues. Germline CDR1 is MNHEY and CDR2 is SMNVEV (reference sequence). CDR3 nucleotide sequence: TGTGCCAGCAGTTTATTAACAGGCGGCAATTCACCCCTCCACTTT. Translation gives CASSLLTGGNSPLHF.

At least ten counts were recorded for this clonotype. The chain uses TRBV12-3 or TRBV12-4 and TRBJ2-7; 13 nucleotides line up with TRBD2. This CDR3 is 14 amino acids long. The trim removed 6 bases at V and 7 bases at J, leaving 6 bases unmatched. CDR3 DNA: TGTGCCAGCAGGCCTGGACTAGCGGGGGTAGAGCAGTACTTC. Its protein is CASRPGLAGVEQYF.

This clonotype was observed a few times. The V and J genes are TRBV9 and TRBJ2-1, with 7 bases lining up with TRBD1. Germline V lookup: CDR1 SGDLS, CDR2 YYNGEE. This CDR3 is 13 amino acids long. Trimming at V came to 6 bases and at J to 5 bases, leaving 5 bases not matched to a gene. The CDR3 reads CASTPGGHNEQFF. The CDR3 DNA reads TGTGCCAGCACCCCAGGGGGTCACAATGAGCAGTTCTTC.

This clonotype was found many times. CDR3 bases: TGTGCCAGCAGTTCCCAGGGAACTGAAGCTTTCTTT. Protein sequence: CASSSQGTEAFF. This chain connects TRBV28 to TRBJ1-1; tentative D call: TRBD1 (5 bases). The germline V gene encodes CDR1 MDHEN and CDR2 SYDVKM. Deletions cut 4 bases from V and 5 bases from J, with 8 bases between. The CDR3 spans 12 residues.